The 31 T cell receptor beta chains below all came from one sample that was sequenced in a study of post-analysis software for immune sequencing data. Study results and limitations: Compared with controls, patients had more of 4 or 5 TRBV segments, including TRBV5-6, TRBV5-1 and TRBV20-1.

Built from TCR beta cDNA, the libraries had unique molecular identifiers in them. TCRdb redid the calling of the PCR reads with MiXCR, one entry per CDR3 protein. Here the sample spans hundreds of thousands of distinct CDR3 sequences, about 32% being singletons. What these receptors recognize is not known. Sample: blood. The receptors originated from a girl aged 10 to 17 with multiple sclerosis.

Concerning this clonotype: Possible read error: a much larger clone is one base away. V and J are TRBV10-3 and TRBJ2-5, with D maybe TRBD2 (7 bases). Trimming removed 3 bases at V and 2 bases at J, with 25 bases between. The CDR3 covers 19 residues. Germline V gene data show CDR1 as ENHRY and CDR2 as SYGVKD. The DNA for the CDR3 is TGTGCCATCAGTGACCCAGGACTAGTGGGGGGCCCGATACAAGAGACCCAGTACTTC. Its translation: CAISDPGLVGGPIQETQYF.

Details on this clonotype: A much more abundant neighbour one base away suggests this may be a read error. V gene TRBV7-2 combines with J gene TRBJ2-7; D perhaps matches TRBD1 (5 bases). The germline CDR1 and CDR2 sequences are SGHTA and FQGNSA. This CDR3 contains 11 residues. The CDR3 coding sequence is TGTGCCGGCAGCTTAGGGGCCGAGCAGTACTTC. This codes for CAGSLGAEQYF. The full variable domain, with the rest looked up from reference TRBV7-2 and TRBJ2-7, is GAGVSQSPSNKVTEKGKDVELRCDPISGHTALYWYRQSLGQGLEFLIYFQGNSAPDKSGLPSDRFSAERTGGSVSTLTIQRTQQEDSAVYLCAGSLGAEQYFGPGTRLTVT.

At least ten counts were recorded for this clonotype. The rearrangement joins TRBV12-3 or TRBV12-4 to TRBJ2-4, with 8 bases fitting TRBD2. The CDR3 totals 13 residues. Trimming removed 3 bases from V and 8 bases from J; junction bases left unmatched: 3. The chain's CDR3 is CASSFVGRDIQYF. In DNA, the CDR3 is TGTGCCAGCAGTTTCGTCGGGAGGGACATTCAGTACTTC.

The chain carries TRBV7-9 and TRBJ1-2, with 11 bases matching TRBD1. The V gene's germline CDR1 is SEHNR and CDR2 FQNEAQ (reference sequence). With V trimmed by 1 base and J by 8 bases, 6 bases remained unmatched. The CDR3 sequence is 15 residues long. CDR3 DNA sequence: TGTGCCAGCAGCTTAGAGGGACAGGGGGTGAGAGGCTACACCTTC. This translates into CASSLEGQGVRGYTF.

The genes are TRBV18 and TRBJ1-2; unclear D gene. There are 15 residues in the CDR3. Germline V gene lookup returns CDR1 KGHSH and CDR2 LQKENI. The V and J ends lost 0 bases and 5 bases respectively, with 13 bases between them. CDR3 sequence reads: CASSPPAPGAYGYTF. The CDR3 coding sequence is TGTGCCAGCTCACCACCGGCTCCTGGAGCTTATGGCTACACCTTC.

The chain joins TRBV7-2 to TRBJ2-3; TRBD2 agrees at 11 bases. The germline CDR1 and CDR2 sequences are SGHTA and FQGNSA. The V and J ends lost 5 bases and 6 bases, in that order; junction bases with no gene match: 13. The CDR3 loop spans 17 amino acids. CDR3 sequence reads: CASSPPGLAGGGDTQYF. CDR3 sequence (DNA): TGTGCCAGCAGCCCCCCTGGGCTAGCGGGGGGCGGGGATACGCAGTATTTT.

V is TRBV7-2 and J is TRBJ2-1; D perhaps matches TRBD2 (6 bases). This CDR3 comprises 17 residues. V was cut by 3 bases and J by 0 bases, with 15 bases left in between. Per the germline V gene, CDR1 is SGHTA and CDR2 is FQGNSA. The CDR3 region is CASSLKGTYRSYNEQFF. DNA for the CDR3: TGTGCCAGCAGCTTGAAGGGGACTTACCGCTCCTACAATGAGCAGTTCTTC.

In nucleotides, the CDR3 is TGCAGTGCTGGTCGTCTAGCGGGACTATACAATGAGCAGTTCTTC. As protein: CSAGRLAGLYNEQFF. This chain links TRBV20-1 with TRBJ2-1; 9 bases match TRBD2. Germline loops: CDR1 DFQATT, CDR2 SNEGSKA (reference sequence). This CDR3 contains 15 residues. V lost 5 bases and J lost 4; bases outside the gene matches: 9.

This clonotype was observed many times. J is TRBJ2-5 and V is TRBV29-1; D uncertain. This CDR3 contains 10 residues. Germline CDR1 reads SQVTM; CDR2 reads ANQGSEA. Trimming left V 3 bases short and J 4 bases short, with 3 bases between. In DNA form, the CDR3 reads TGCAGCGTTGAGGTAGAGACCCAGTACTTC. Its protein is CSVEVETQYF.

This clonotype was observed a few times. The CDR3 region is CASSLGPLDRAGANVLTF. CDR3 coding DNA: TGTGCCAGCAGCTTGGGGCCCCTGGACAGGGCTGGGGCCAACGTCCTGACTTTC. The V call is TRBV5-6, the J call TRBJ2-6; 8 bases are shared with TRBD1. After removal of 0 bases from V and 2 bases from J, the junction contained 7 bases not matched to a gene. This CDR3 has 18 residues. Looked up from germline, CDR1 is SGHDT and CDR2 is YYEEEE.

In its sample, this clonotype was seen a few times. The chain employs TRBV13 and TRBJ2-7, with a possible D match to TRBD1 (5 bases). Trimming shortened V by 1 base and J by 9 bases, and 22 bases separated the two germline ends. This CDR3 has 16 residues. Germline-derived CDR1 and CDR2 are PRHDT and FYEKMQ (reference sequence). This chain's CDR3 is CASSLEFSGRGALQYF. DNA for the CDR3: TGTGCCAGCAGCTTAGAGTTCTCGGGTCGTGGGGCCTTGCAGTACTTC.

This clonotype was found once. This chain connects TRBV2 to TRBJ2-3; tentatively, D is TRBD1 or TRBD2 (5 bases each). Germline lookup yields CDR1 SNHLY and CDR2 FYNNEI. CDR3 size: 15 residues. With 6 bases removed from V and 2 bases from J, the gap between germline ends came to 15 bases. CDR3 loop: CASRNKRGNTDTQYF. CDR3 coding DNA: TGTGCCAGCAGGAACAAACGGGGCAACACAGATACGCAGTATTTT.

CDR3 sequence reads: CATLSRNEQFF. The CDR3 region has the DNA TGTGCCACCCTATCCCGGAATGAGCAGTTCTTC. The V call is TRBV27, the J call TRBJ2-1; D remains ambiguous. There are 11 residues in the CDR3. Germline lookup yields CDR1 MNHEY and CDR2 SMNVEV (reference sequence). The V end lost 10 bases, the J end lost 7 bases, and 11 bases lay between the germline ends.

This chain uses TRBV5-6 with TRBJ1-1; D remains unclear. Trimming cost V 2 bases and J 1 base, with 12 bases left between them. The CDR3 contains 15 residues. The germline V gene encodes CDR1 SGHDT and CDR2 YYEEEE. Written as DNA, the CDR3 is TGTGCCAGCAGCTTTAACAGCGGTGGGAACACTGAAGCTTTCTTT. It specifies CASSFNSGGNTEAFF.

The chain combines TRBV6-6 with TRBJ1-1; D not certain. The CDR3 contains 13 residues. Trimming left V 2 bases short and J 3 bases short, with 7 bases between. The germline CDR1 and CDR2 sequences are MNHNY and SVGAGI (reference sequence). The chain's CDR3 is CASSYDGYTEAFF. CDR3 nucleotides: TGTGCCAGCAGTTACGACGGGTACACTGAAGCTTTCTTT.

This clonotype was seen a few times. J is TRBJ2-5 and V is TRBV29-1; D call uncertain. The germline gives CDR1 SQVTM, CDR2 ANQGSEA. V was shortened by 1 base and J by 3 bases, with 6 bases between the two germline ends. The CDR3 is made up of 12 amino acids. The CDR3 DNA reads as TGCAGCGTTGAAGCCTACGAAGAGACCCAGTACTTC. The encoded protein is CSVEAYEETQYF.

The rearrangement links TRBV28 to TRBJ1-6; TRBD1 might be the D (6 bases). Per germline, CDR1 MDHEN and CDR2 SYDVKM. The CDR3 sequence is 15 residues long. The V end lost 5 bases, the J end lost 3 bases, and 11 bases lay between the germline ends. CDR3 residues: CASSGLTGYNSPLHF. The CDR3 DNA sequence: TGTGCCAGCAGTGGGTTGACAGGCTATAATTCACCCCTCCACTTT. Full variable domain (remainder filled in from reference TRBV28 and TRBJ1-6): DVKVTQSSRYLVKRTGEKVFLECVQDMDHENMFWYRQDPGLGLRLIYFSYDVKMKEKGDIPEGYSVSREKKERFSLILESASTNQTSMYLCASSGLTGYNSPLHFGNGTRLTVT.

This clonotype was recorded a few times. The genes are TRBV20-1 and TRBJ2-1; D is unclear. The germline V gene encodes CDR1 DFQATT and CDR2 SNEGSKA (reference sequence). The CDR3 is 11 amino acids. The V end lost 0 bases, the J end lost 5 bases, and 2 bases lay between the germline ends. The CDR3, as DNA: TGCAGTGCTAGAGAGGACAATGAGCAGTTCTTC. This codes for CSAREDNEQFF.

To note about this clonotype: The junction departs from germline at one end; a sequencing error may be responsible. V gene TRBV7-2 combines with J gene TRBJ2-7; weak D call: TRBD2 (7 bases). This CDR3 has 17 residues. Germline loops: CDR1 SGHTA, CDR2 FQGNSA. In DNA, the CDR3 is TGTGCCCGCAGCTTAGAGCCCGTTGGGGGGGGGCCCTACGAGCAGTACTTC. Translation gives CARSLEPVGGGPYEQYF.

This clonotype turned up a few times. The J gene is TRBJ2-7, the V gene TRBV5-6, with 8 bases aligning to TRBD1. Unmatched junction bases numbered 5, after V lost 4 bases and J lost 5 bases. The CDR3 extends over 13 amino acids. Germline lookup yields CDR1 SGHDT and CDR2 YYEEEE. CDR3 residues: CASSRTGYDEQYF. CDR3 DNA: TGTGCCAGCAGCCGGACAGGGTACGACGAGCAGTACTTC. Full variable domain (missing parts from reference TRBV5-6 and TRBJ2-7): DAGVTQSPTHLIKTRGQQVTLRCSPKSGHDTVSWYQQALGQGPQFIFQYYEEEERQRGNFPDRFSGHQFPNYSSELNVNALLLGDSALYLCASSRTGYDEQYFGPGTRLTVT.

The table lists this clonotype with a few counts. This chain links TRBV29-1 with TRBJ1-2; D not certain. The CDR3 spans 12 residues. Germline lookup yields CDR1 SQVTM and CDR2 ANQGSEA. V was cut by 6 bases and J by 3 bases, with 11 bases left in between. In DNA form, the CDR3 reads TGCAGCGTCGAAAGGAGGGACTATGGCTACACCTTC. It specifies CSVERRDYGYTF.

This clonotype occurred a few times. The chain is built from TRBV9 and TRBJ2-3; no firm D call. The germline V and J ends were trimmed by 4 bases and 0 bases, with 15 bases remaining between them. The V gene's germline CDR1 is SGDLS and CDR2 YYNGEE. The CDR3 loop spans 16 amino acids. The CDR3 nucleotides are TGTGCCAGCAGCTCTCTCTCGACATACAGCACAGATACGCAGTATTTT. Its protein is CASSSLSTYSTDTQYF.

J is TRBJ1-2 and V is TRBV4-1; 9 bases line up with TRBD1. This CDR3 spans 16 amino acids. CDR1 MGHRA and CDR2 YSYEKL come from the germline V gene. Trimming took 4 bases from V and 7 from J; bases not matched to a gene: 13. This CDR3 reads CASSPGSRDRVFGYTF. CDR3 nucleotides: TGCGCCAGCAGCCCGGGAAGTCGGGACAGGGTATTTGGCTACACCTTC.

This clonotype was recorded at least ten times. This chain connects TRBV29-1 to TRBJ1-2; D may be TRBD1 (5 bases). Trimming took 3 bases from V and 6 from J, leaving 14 bases between them. Germline V gives CDR1 SQVTM, CDR2 ANQGSEA. CDR3 length: 13 residues. This CDR3 reads CSVDRGFANGYTF. CDR3 bases: TGCAGCGTTGATCGGGGGTTCGCAAATGGCTACACCTTC.

This clonotype was seen only a few times. The chain employs TRBV28 and TRBJ1-2; D is unresolved. Germline V gene sequence: CDR1 MDHEN, CDR2 SYDVKM. Trimming left V 5 bases short and J 8 bases short, with 18 bases between. This CDR3 is 14 amino acids long. The CDR3 DNA follows: TGTGCCAGCAGTCCGACGGACCTCGCCGGGGGCTACACCTTC. This sequence encodes CASSPTDLAGGYTF.

The chain joins TRBV2 to TRBJ1-2, with D hard to call. The CDR3 spans 14 residues. Trimming left V 4 bases short and J 2 bases short, with 11 bases between. Per the germline V gene, CDR1 is SNHLY and CDR2 is FYNNEI. The CDR3 DNA follows: TGTGCCAGCAGTGCGGGTCCAGGAAACTATGGCTACACCTTC. Protein sequence: CASSAGPGNYGYTF.

V usage is TRBV4-3 and J usage is TRBJ2-7; TRBD1 matches at 9 bases. The CDR3 consists of 16 residues. Germline V gene lookup returns CDR1 LGHNA and CDR2 YSLEER. V lost 4 bases and J lost 4; bases outside the gene matches: 11. In nucleotides, the CDR3 is TGCGCCAGCAGCCCCGGAACCGGGACAGGGATTTACGAGCAGTACTTC. As protein: CASSPGTGTGIYEQYF.

This clonotype was seen a handful of times. The V and J genes are TRBV7-9 and TRBJ1-1; 7 positions match TRBD1. The V gene's germline CDR1 is SEHNR and CDR2 FQNEAQ (reference sequence). The CDR3 consists of 14 residues. The ends lost 4 bases at V and 1 base at J; junction bases unmatched: 3. CDR3 residues: CASSSGQTNTEAFF. Here the CDR3 DNA reads TGTGCCAGCAGCTCGGGACAGACGAACACTGAAGCTTTCTTT.

The chain recombines TRBV20-1 with TRBJ2-3; the D gene is possibly TRBD2 (5 bases). The germline V and J ends were trimmed by 3 bases and 2 bases, with 9 bases remaining between them. The CDR3 runs to 13 residues. The germline V gene encodes CDR1 DFQATT and CDR2 SNEGSKA (reference sequence). CDR3 coding DNA: TGCAGTGCTAGTGGGGAGTACACAGATACGCAGTATTTT. Protein sequence: CSASGEYTDTQYF.

This clonotype was observed a handful of times. This chain connects TRBV6-5 to TRBJ1-5; the D is unclear. V lost 6 bases and J 0 bases, leaving 12 bases between the germline ends. Germline CDR1 reads MNHEY; CDR2 reads SVGAGI. This CDR3 region has 15 residues. In nucleotides, the CDR3 is TGTGCCAGCAGGAACAGTCTCTATAGCAATCAGCCCCAGCATTTT. Amino acids: CASRNSLYSNQPQHF.

The chain is built from TRBV28 and TRBJ2-1; 8 bases line up with TRBD2. J gave up 1 base and V 3 bases, and 8 bases lay outside the gene matches. In germline, CDR1 is MDHEN, CDR2 SYDVKM. The CDR3 totals 17 residues. The chain's CDR3 is CASSFPMAGGSYNEQFF. CDR3 DNA sequence: TGTGCCAGCAGTTTCCCCATGGCGGGAGGTTCCTACAATGAGCAGTTCTTC.